This entry is about one T cell receptor (beta chain). The sample belongs to a study of T cell responses to AZD1222 COVID-19 vaccine. Using immunoSEQ multiplex PCR, the repertoire was profiled, and TCRdb retains in-frame clones only, with some absent. The sample contains about 150,000 clones, 91% of which appear only once. This CDR3 is built from 14 residues. J gave up 3 bases and V 7 bases, and 4 bases lay outside the gene matches. Germline loops: CDR1 MNHEY, CDR2 SVGEGT. The chain recombines TRBV6-2 or TRBV6-3 with TRBJ2-1; 9 bases match TRBD2. The material sequenced was peripheral blood, taken 28 days after the second AZD1222 dose. This TCR was recovered from an adult who received the AZD1222 COVID-19 vaccine. CDR3 bases: TGTGCCAGCACCCCGCGGGAGGGCTACAATGAGCAGTTCTTC. This encodes CASTPREGYNEQFF.